These 29 T cell receptor beta chains were sequenced from one sample in a study of human T cells and chemical hapten exposure. Regarding time point: pre-sensitization, week 0. Treatment reported: therapeutic diphenylcyclopropenone sensitization with weekly scalp DPC. MiXCR, applied by TCRdb to the RACE reads, yields one record per CDR3 protein. Of about 180,000 distinct CDR3 sequences listed, 25% to 35% were seen once; the top ten hold just under 3%. The sample in question was whole blood, obtained in connection with sensitization to the hapten diphenylcyclopropenone (DPC). The receptors derive from a woman aged 30 to 39 with alopecia areata. Some clones in this sample may be carry-over from other donors' samples.

This clonotype was seen more than once but under ten times. The chain uses TRBV20-1 and TRBJ2-1; D gene unclear. Germline V lookup: CDR1 DFQATT, CDR2 SNEGSKA (reference sequence). The CDR3 runs to 11 residues. CDR3 amino acids: CTPTKTNEQFF. The CDR3 nucleotides are TGCACACCAACAAAGACCAATGAGCAGTTCTTC.

The chain couples TRBV10-3 to TRBJ2-7, with no clear D. Trimming removed 6 bases from V and 0 bases from J, with 9 bases in between. Germline CDR1 ENHRY, CDR2 SYGVKD. The CDR3 runs to 13 residues. The CDR3 here is CAISAESSYEQYF. CDR3 bases: TGTGCCATCAGCGCCGAAAGCTCCTACGAGCAGTACTTC.

This clonotype was picked up a small number of times. The CDR3 here is CASSVPDRAETQYF. CDR3 nucleotide sequence: TGTGCCAGCAGCGTTCCCGACAGGGCGGAGACCCAGTACTTC. V gene TRBV9 combines with J gene TRBJ2-5, with 7 positions matching TRBD1. Germline loops: CDR1 SGDLS, CDR2 YYNGEE. This CDR3 is built from 14 residues. J was trimmed by 5 bases and V by 2 bases; bases with no gene match: 6. The complete variable domain, with remaining parts taken from reference TRBV9 and TRBJ2-5, reads DSGVTQTPKHLITATGQRVTLRCSPRSGDLSVYWYQQSLDQGLQFLIQYYNGEERAKGNILERFSAQQFPDLHSELNLSSLELGDSALYFCASSVPDRAETQYFGPGTRLLVL.

The chain combines TRBV12-3 or TRBV12-4 with TRBJ2-2, with D maybe TRBD2 (6 bases). V lost 3 bases to trimming and J lost 0 bases, with 8 bases between them. The CDR3 spans 15 residues. CDR3 bases: TGTGCCAGCAGTTTCGGCGGGACGAACACCGGGGAGCTGTTTTTT. This gives the protein CASSFGGTNTGELFF.

The chain employs TRBV7-2 and TRBJ2-1; the D gene is possibly TRBD2 (5 bases). V dropped 7 bases and J dropped 5 bases, with 12 bases sitting between them. The V gene's germline CDR1 is SGHTA and CDR2 FQGNSA. This CDR3 is built from 13 residues. This chain's CDR3 is CASNAGYDNEQFF. In nucleotides, the CDR3 is TGTGCCAGCAATGCGGGTTACGACAATGAGCAGTTCTTC.

The CDR3 DNA reads TGTGCCAGCAGTTTATTGTTCGGACCCCCGAACACCGGGGAGCTGTTTTTT. This codes for CASSLLFGPPNTGELFF. The chain couples TRBV28 to TRBJ2-2, with D unclear. V dropped 1 base and J dropped 0 bases, with 12 bases sitting between them. Germline CDR1 and CDR2: MDHEN and SYDVKM. The CDR3 consists of 17 residues.

The chain employs TRBV28 and TRBJ2-6; 8 bases are a match to TRBD2. This CDR3 spans 17 amino acids. Germline CDR1 reads MDHEN; CDR2 reads SYDVKM. J was trimmed by 0 bases and V by 6 bases; bases with no gene match: 7. The CDR3 spells CASRSLAGLSGANVLTF. CDR3 nucleotide sequence: TGTGCCAGCAGGTCCTTAGCGGGACTCTCTGGGGCCAACGTCCTGACTTTC.

This clonotype was detected many times. The chain recombines TRBV29-1 with TRBJ2-7; D remains unclear. V shed 3 bases and J shed 4 bases, with 13 bases lying between them. The CDR3 loop spans 13 amino acids. Germline values: CDR1 SQVTM, CDR2 ANQGSEA. This chain's CDR3 is CSVETATHYEQYF. The CDR3 DNA follows: TGCAGCGTTGAGACCGCCACCCATTACGAGCAGTACTTC.

The J gene is TRBJ2-2, the V gene TRBV4-3; D not resolved. V was cut by 0 bases and J by 8 bases, with 7 bases left in between. The CDR3 contains 13 residues. Per the germline V gene, CDR1 is LGHNA and CDR2 is YSLEER. The CDR3 DNA sequence: TGCGCCAGCAGCCAAGACGCGGCTGGGGAGCTGTTTTTT. This gives the protein CASSQDAAGELFF.

This clonotype has a handful of counts. The chain has TRBV5-1 and TRBJ1-5; weak D call: TRBD1 (5 bases). The CDR3 contains 15 residues. The V end was cut by 1 base, the J end by 5 bases, with 13 bases between. Germline-derived CDR1 and CDR2 are SGHRS and YFSETQ. The CDR3 DNA reads as TGCGCCAGCAGCTTGTGGGGGGGTTCGGATCAGCCCCAGCATTTT. Translated, it gives CASSLWGGSDQPQHF.

This clonotype came up a few times. The chain uses TRBV5-6 and TRBJ1-5, with 10 nucleotides matching TRBD1. V was clipped by 4 bases and J by 4 bases; unmatched bases: 8. The CDR3 extends over 16 amino acids. CDR1 and CDR2 (germline): SGHDT, YYEEEE. This CDR3 reads CASSARQGAKNQPQHF. Here the CDR3 DNA reads TGTGCCAGCAGCGCCAGACAGGGGGCGAAGAATCAGCCCCAGCATTTT.

This clonotype was detected only a few times. The rearrangement uses TRBV29-1 and TRBJ2-3; D may be TRBD1 (5 bases). CDR1 and CDR2 from the germline V gene are SQVTM and ANQGSEA. The V gene lost 6 bases and the J gene lost 4 bases, with 11 bases spanning the gap. The CDR3 has 12 amino acids. This CDR3 reads CSVRTHADTQYF. The CDR3, as DNA: TGCAGCGTCCGGACACATGCAGATACGCAGTATTTT.

The rearrangement links TRBV7-9 to TRBJ2-4, with 8 positions matching TRBD1. Trimming removed 1 base from V and 8 bases from J; junction bases left unmatched: 4. This CDR3 contains 14 residues. CDR1 and CDR2 (germline): SEHNR, FQNEAQ (reference sequence). The chain's CDR3 is CASSLGQGIDIQYF. For the CDR3, the DNA is TGTGCCAGCAGCTTAGGACAGGGGATAGACATTCAGTACTTC.

The chain is built from TRBV4-2 and TRBJ1-2; a possible D gene is TRBD1 (6 bases). Germline values: CDR1 LGHNA, CDR2 YNFKEQ. V lost 2 bases and J 8 bases, leaving 15 bases between the germline ends. This CDR3 has 14 amino acids. The CDR3 DNA sequence: TGTGCCAGCAGCCAATGGACGGGGGCGAAAGGCTACACCTTC. It specifies CASSQWTGAKGYTF.

The rearrangement joins TRBV9 to TRBJ2-1; no clear D. The CDR3 has 13 amino acids. Between the trimmed V and J ends, which lost 0 bases and 6 bases, there was a span of 7 bases. The germline CDR1 and CDR2 sequences are SGDLS and YYNGEE. The CDR3 nucleotides are TGTGCCAGCAGCGTAGCGGCCTTCAATGAGCAGTTCTTC. It translates to CASSVAAFNEQFF.

V and J are TRBV7-3 and TRBJ1-3; D gene uncertain. The V gene's germline CDR1 is SGHTA and CDR2 FQGTGA. Trimming pared 5 bases from V and 8 bases from J, leaving 13 bases between. CDR3 size: 13 residues. Written as DNA, the CDR3 is TGTGCCAGCAGCCCCGTACACCGGGACACCATATATTTT. This encodes CASSPVHRDTIYF.

This clonotype has only a few counts. V is TRBV29-1 and J is TRBJ2-3; TRBD2 matches at 7 bases. V lost 5 bases, J lost 3 bases, and 8 bases stayed unmatched. CDR1 and CDR2 (germline): SQVTM, ANQGSEA. The CDR3 loop spans 14 amino acids. CDR3 bases: TGCAGCGTTCCCTCGGGGGGTCGGACAGATACGCAGTATTTT. Protein product: CSVPSGGRTDTQYF.

The genes are TRBV2 and TRBJ1-1; tentative D call: TRBD1 (6 bases). V lost 8 bases and J lost 5, with 15 bases in between. The CDR3 has 13 residues. Germline V gene sequence: CDR1 SNHLY, CDR2 FYNNEI. This CDR3 reads CASRLGGGTEAFF. CDR3 bases: TGTGCCAGCCGACTTGGAGGGGGGACTGAAGCTTTCTTT.

The table lists this clonotype with a few counts. V gene TRBV3-1 combines with J gene TRBJ1-6; 8 nucleotides agree with TRBD1. This CDR3 has 14 residues. Germline V CDR1 and CDR2: LGHDT, YNNKEL (reference sequence). Unmatched junction bases numbered 6, after V lost 4 bases and J lost 10 bases. CDR3 sequence reads: CASSPRTGQSPLHF. As DNA, the CDR3 is TGTGCCAGCAGCCCTCGGACAGGGCAGTCACCCCTCCACTTT.

The rearrangement uses TRBV10-3 and TRBJ2-5, with D maybe TRBD2 (6 bases). V was pared by 3 bases and J by 2 bases, with 13 bases between. CDR1 and CDR2 from the germline V gene are ENHRY and SYGVKD. The CDR3 runs 15 residues. The CDR3 nucleotides are TGTGCCATCAGTGATGGAGTAGCGGCACAAGAGACCCAGTACTTC. Protein sequence: CAISDGVAAQETQYF.

The chain joins TRBV5-6 to TRBJ2-7; 10 bases map to TRBD2. Germline V gene lookup returns CDR1 SGHDT and CDR2 YYEEEE. There are 14 residues in the CDR3. V lost 7 bases, J lost 7 bases, and 11 bases stayed unmatched. In nucleotides, the CDR3 is TGTGCCAGCGGGAAACTAGCGGGGTACGTGGAGCAGTACTTC. Protein: CASGKLAGYVEQYF.

Ten or more counts support this clonotype. The rearrangement joins TRBV5-1 to TRBJ2-5, with unresolved D. Germline-derived CDR1 and CDR2 are SGHRS and YFSETQ. Trimming shortened V by 4 bases and J by 2 bases, and 3 bases separated the two germline ends. The CDR3 consists of 11 residues. Here the CDR3 reads CASSIQETQYF. The DNA for the CDR3 is TGCGCCAGCAGCATACAAGAGACCCAGTACTTC.

This chain joins TRBV20-1 and TRBJ2-7; D might be TRBD1 or TRBD2, each matching 6 bases. CDR1 and CDR2 from the germline V gene are DFQATT and SNEGSKA (reference sequence). This CDR3 has 16 residues. The ends were cut back, 6 bases at V and 4 bases at J, with 25 bases in the middle. Here the CDR3 DNA reads TGCAGTGCCCGACCCATTAGGGGGGACCGGATTTACGAGCAGTACTTC. It specifies CSARPIRGDRIYEQYF.

This clonotype was detected a few times. V usage is TRBV7-2 and J usage is TRBJ2-7; no clear D. The CDR3 totals 13 residues. Germline assignment: CDR1 SGHTA and CDR2 FQGNSA. V was pared by 5 bases and J by 10 bases, with 18 bases between. CDR3 amino acids: CASSPGPSSVQYF. DNA of the CDR3: TGTGCCAGCAGCCCAGGTCCCTCGTCCGTTCAGTACTTC.

This clonotype was seen more than once but under ten times. The chain employs TRBV10-3 and TRBJ2-2; D is uncertain. Germline values: CDR1 ENHRY, CDR2 SYGVKD. V was cut by 3 bases and J by 6 bases, with 8 bases left in between. The CDR3 runs 13 residues. CDR3 coding DNA: TGTGCCATCAGTGAAATAGCACCCGGGGAGCTGTTTTTT. Protein: CAISEIAPGELFF.

The chain joins TRBV5-1 to TRBJ2-5, with D possibly matching TRBD1 (7 bases). V was shortened by 4 bases and J by 4 bases, with 17 bases between the two germline ends. CDR3 size: 15 residues. The V gene's germline CDR1 is SGHRS and CDR2 YFSETQ. The CDR3 protein is CASSGNVRGAETQYF. Written as DNA, the CDR3 is TGCGCCAGCAGCGGGAATGTCAGGGGGGCAGAGACCCAGTACTTC.

This clonotype was observed a handful of times. This sequence joins TRBV4-3 and TRBJ1-6; maybe TRBD1 (5 bases). V was cut by 0 bases and J by 6 bases, with 6 bases left in between. Germline CDR1 is LGHNA and CDR2 is YSLEER. CDR3 length: 14 amino acids. CDR3 nucleotide sequence: TGCGCCAGCAGCCAAGAGCAGGGTAATTCACCCCTCCACTTT. Its protein product is CASSQEQGNSPLHF.

This clonotype was seen more than once but under ten times. J is TRBJ2-5 and V is TRBV4-1; 10 nucleotides align to TRBD2. This CDR3 contains 16 residues. V lost 3 bases to trimming and J lost 3 bases; unmatched junction nucleotides: 7. CDR1 is MGHRA, CDR2 YSYEKL, per germline. The CDR3 DNA reads TGCGCCAGCAGCCATCCGGGACTAGCGCGTAAAGAGACCCAGTACTTC. Protein product: CASSHPGLARKETQYF.

The V gene is TRBV20-1, the J gene TRBJ2-4; 7 nucleotides agree with TRBD1. CDR1 and CDR2 from the germline V gene are DFQATT and SNEGSKA (reference sequence). The CDR3 spans 17 residues. Trimming cost V 0 bases and J 5 bases; bases outside gene matches: 13. The CDR3 protein is CSARDRNIGTAQNIQYF. The CDR3 DNA sequence: TGCAGTGCTAGAGATCGTAATATCGGGACAGCACAAAACATTCAGTACTTC.